These 16 T cell receptor beta chains were sequenced from one sample in a study of blood T cell repertoires in COVID-19. Repertoires were generated with immunoSEQ multiplex PCR, while TCRdb's copy carries only in-frame clones and drops some. The sample carries fewer than 350,000 clones, about 85% recorded once. Material: PBMCs or T cells enriched from blood (not recorded which). These receptors were obtained from a woman in her thirties who had been exposed to COVID-19.

The chain couples TRBV30 to TRBJ2-3, with D maybe TRBD2 (6 bases). Germline V gene sequence: CDR1 GTSNPN, CDR2 SVGIG (reference sequence). Trimming removed 7 bases from V and 3 bases from J, with 17 bases in between. This CDR3 is 14 amino acids long. The CDR3 DNA follows: TGTGCCTCGTCCGGGACTGTTAAGACAGATACGCAGTATTTT. Translating it yields CASSGTVKTDTQYF. The variable domain in full, with the rest retrieved from reference TRBV30 and TRBJ2-3, is SQTIHQWPATLVQPVGSPLSLECTVEGTSNPNLYWYRQAAGRGLQLLFYSVGIGQISSEVPQNLSASRPQDRQFILSSKKLLLSDSGFYLCASSGTVKTDTQYFGPGTRLTVL.

This chain links TRBV3-1 (or the pseudogene TRBV3-2) with TRBJ1-2; D is uncertain. The CDR3 totals 14 residues. Germline CDR1 LGHDT, CDR2 YNNKEL (reference sequence). The V gene lost 4 bases and the J gene lost 0 bases, with 9 bases spanning the gap. The CDR3 DNA reads TGTGCCAGCAGCCCCGGGAACCCTAACTATGGCTACACCTTC. Amino acids: CASSPGNPNYGYTF.

The rearrangement joins TRBV28 to TRBJ1-2; no clear D. Germline CDR1 MDHEN, CDR2 SYDVKM. V lost 5 bases and J lost 4, with 14 bases in between. CDR3 length: 14 residues. The CDR3 DNA sequence: TGTGCCAGCAGTGTTACCCCTGCTAGCTATGGCTACACCTTC. Translated: CASSVTPASYGYTF.

This chain connects TRBV28 to TRBJ2-7; 11 positions match TRBD1. The trim removed 7 bases at V and 2 bases at J, leaving 16 bases unmatched. The CDR3 sequence is 18 residues long. Germline values: CDR1 MDHEN, CDR2 SYDVKM. Written as DNA, the CDR3 is TGTGCCAGCACCCATGGGACAGGGGGGACCCTATGGGCCTACGAGCAGTACTTC. Translated: CASTHGTGGTLWAYEQYF.

The table lists this clone with a few counts. The chain links TRBV27 to TRBJ1-1; 10 bases map to TRBD1. The CDR3 has 13 residues. Germline CDR1 MNHEY, CDR2 SMNVEV (reference sequence). V shed 6 bases and J 4 bases; nucleotides not matched to a gene: 2. The CDR3 bases are TGTGCCAGCAGGGGACAGGGGCTCACTGAAGCTTTCTTT. This translates into CASRGQGLTEAFF.

This chain joins TRBV7-3 and TRBJ2-7, with D maybe TRBD2 (6 bases). The CDR3 spans 15 residues. CDR1 SGHTA and CDR2 FQGTGA come from the germline V gene. With 0 bases removed from V and 3 bases from J, the gap between germline ends came to 12 bases. This CDR3 is CASSLTPGDLYEQYF. CDR3 sequence (DNA): TGTGCCAGCAGCTTAACACCGGGAGACCTCTACGAGCAGTACTTC.

In regard to this clone: Within the sample, other DNA sequences also encode this same CDR3. The rearrangement links TRBV12-3 or TRBV12-4 to TRBJ2-5, with TRBD1 identical over 7 bases. This CDR3 is built from 13 residues. J was trimmed by 1 base and V by 5 bases; bases with no gene match: 1. CDR3 loop: CASSGDSQETQYF. CDR3 in DNA: TGTGCCAGCAGTGGGGACAGCCAAGAGACCCAGTACTTC.

This chain uses TRBV6-6 with TRBJ1-6; 8 bases are a match to TRBD1. Per germline, CDR1 MNHNY and CDR2 SVGAGI (reference sequence). The V and J ends lost 7 bases and 9 bases, in that order; junction bases with no gene match: 8. CDR3 length: 14 residues. The CDR3 nucleotides read TGTGCCAGCATTAGAGGAGGGACAGGTTCACCCCTCCACTTT. Its translation: CASIRGGTGSPLHF.

This rearrangement joins TRBV27 to TRBJ2-7; 7 bases are shared with TRBD1. Per germline, CDR1 MNHEY and CDR2 SMNVEV (reference sequence). The CDR3 extends over 15 amino acids. The J segment lost 0 bases and the V segment lost 4 bases, leaving 6 bases of the junction unmatched. The CDR3 bases are TGTGCCAGCAGTTCCCAGAGACAGGGCTCCTACGAGCAGTACTTC. Its protein is CASSSQRQGSYEQYF.

The chain joins TRBV19 to TRBJ1-2; D not certain. V shed 3 bases and J shed 4 bases, with 9 bases lying between them. This CDR3 is built from 13 residues. Germline CDR1 reads LNHDA; CDR2 reads SQIVND (reference sequence). The CDR3 bases are TGTGCCAGTAGTATCGGGTTTGGCTATGGCTACACCTTC. Protein product: CASSIGFGYGYTF.

The V gene is TRBV4-2, the J gene TRBJ1-6; a possible D gene is TRBD1 (5 bases). The V gene's germline CDR1 is LGHNA and CDR2 YNFKEQ. This CDR3 is built from 17 residues. Deletions cut 1 base from V and 2 bases from J, with 12 bases between. The CDR3 coding sequence is TGTGCCAGCAGCCAAGCCCAGGGAGGAACCTATAATTCACCCCTCCACTTT. This codes for CASSQAQGGTYNSPLHF.

The V call is TRBV10-3, the J call TRBJ2-2; tentatively, D is TRBD2 (7 bases). Germline V lookup: CDR1 ENHRY, CDR2 SYGVKD. V shed 6 bases and J shed 0 bases, with 20 bases lying between them. The CDR3 has 18 residues. Written as DNA, the CDR3 is TGTGCCATCAGAATGGGGGGGCGAAGCAGCTCGAACACCGGGGAGCTGTTTTTT. Protein: CAIRMGGRSSSNTGELFF.

V and J are TRBV2 and TRBJ1-4, with D possibly matching TRBD1 (5 bases). V was shortened by 7 bases and J by 10 bases, with 16 bases between the two germline ends. Germline V gene sequence: CDR1 SNHLY, CDR2 FYNNEI. This CDR3 is built from 13 residues. The CDR3 bases are TGTGCCAGCACCCTCGCTGGGGGGGGAAAACTGTTTTTT. It translates to CASTLAGGGKLFF.

The chain is built from TRBV5-4 and TRBJ2-1; D may be TRBD2 (6 bases). V lost 5 bases, J lost 2 bases, and 20 bases lay in between. The germline gives CDR1 SGHNT, CDR2 YYREEE (reference sequence). This CDR3 is 17 amino acids long. In DNA form, the CDR3 reads TGTGCCAGCAGATTACTCGTCGGGAGCGCCACCTACAATGAGCAGTTCTTC. Amino acid sequence: CASRLLVGSATYNEQFF.

The V and J genes are TRBV7-2 and TRBJ1-1; D is perhaps TRBD1 (6 bases). Trimming left V 3 bases short and J 11 bases short, with 19 bases between. CDR1 and CDR2 from the germline V gene are SGHTA and FQGNSA. The CDR3 spans 14 residues. The CDR3 loop is CASSLDRSPFSAFF. In DNA, the CDR3 is TGTGCCAGCAGCTTGGACAGATCACCTTTCTCGGCTTTCTTT.

This clone has a single count. The V gene is TRBV11-2, the J gene TRBJ1-1; unclear D gene. V was shortened by 5 bases and J by 2 bases, with 9 bases between the two germline ends. The germline V gene encodes CDR1 SGHAT and CDR2 FQNNGV. The CDR3 has 13 residues. The CDR3 DNA reads as TGTGCCAGCAGCCTACAGAAAAACACTGAAGCTTTCTTT. Its protein product is CASSLQKNTEAFF.